What follows describes a single T cell receptor beta chain. This clone's antigen is unknown. Measured from the cysteine to the phenylalanine, the CDR3 is 15 residues long. No DNA was logged. The germline V gene yields LGHNA for CDR1 and YSLEER for CDR2. These data belong to a study of T cells expressing NK-cell markers (dated by TCRdb to 2018 to 2021). About the investigation overall: In sorted CD3+CD56+NKG2C+, CD3+CD56+NKG2C- and CD3+CD56-NKG2C+ T-cell subsets from several donors, TCR beta-chain repertoires were profiled. The study sequenced eight donors, all healthy volunteers chosen at random: three men and five women. The libraries were sequenced on Illumina HiSeq 2000/2500, MiSeq or NextSeq, producing 2 x 150 bp reads. Of the eight sequenced donors, seven were found to be HCMV-seropositive and one was found to be HCMV-seronegative.

Study-level results and caveats: Those dominant clonotypes were again the most abundant among CD3+CD56-NKG2C+ cells in a handful of donors, at roughly 28.3-60.1%. In over 5 donors, the dominant CD3+CD56+NKG2C+ clonotypes were among the top 10 CD8+ clonotypes and accounted for roughly 1.0-7.5% of CD8+ T cells. Whether the expanded NKG2C-expressing T cell clones were specific for HCMV antigens remained unclear.

To determine HCMV serostatus, a commercial ELISA kit was used to detect HCMV-specific IgG in serum. Peripheral blood mononuclear cells were isolated from blood by Ficoll density gradient centrifugation. TCRdb shows the sequencer as Illumina HiSeq 2000. The TCR beta cDNA libraries were made using 5'RACE template switching, a step that added both a universal primer site and unique molecular identifiers. Priming for cDNA synthesis came from the TCR beta constant segment, and two successive PCR amplification steps followed. Per the original workflow: MIGEC was used to demultiplex reads and group reads by UMI, and MiTCR was used to assemble and quantify clonotypes. To exclude erroneous sequences, only TCR cDNA sequences supported by at least two reads were retained. Downstream repertoire analysis used the tcR package, and clonotypes were matched across fractions by CDR3 nucleotide sequence plus V segment. VDJmatch was used to annotate antigen specificity against VDJdb, with one amino acid substitution in CDR3 allowed. Reads reprocessed by TCRdb are summarized as one entry per CDR3 protein sequence, and DNA is absent. These V and J calls rely on TCRdb rather than the paper's analysis. The table held for this sample gives roughly 420,000 distinct CDR3 sequences. 7.3% of the sample goes to the ten largest clones.

The specimen was blood T cells: a sorted CD56 or NKG2C T cell subset, CD4+ or CD8+ T cells, or bulk PBMC T cells (not recorded which). This TCR was sampled from a woman between 18 and 70 years old in good health. Rearrangement joined TRBV4-3 to TRBJ2-2; TCRdb outputs TRBD1, but without DNA this stays unchecked. The CDR3 is CASSQVGMGPGELFF.